This is a list of T cell receptor beta chains from one sample in a study of blood T cell repertoires in COVID-19. Sequencing was performed with immunoSEQ multiplex PCR; in TCRdb, only in-frame clones are kept and a portion is missing. The sample records 220,000 or so clones, 65% to 85% being singletons. Sequencing was done on a sample of PBMCs or T cells enriched from blood (not recorded which). These receptors were collected from a woman in her 40s who had recovered from COVID-19. Both conserved end residues are part of each CDR3. The D gene is left open where the match is weak. Expanded clones are given a class, and other clones once, few, many or no size at all.

TRBJ1-5,NA,TRBD1,TRBV4-3,TGCGCCAGCAGCGCCCGACAGGGCCGGGGTCAGCCCCAGCATTTT,CASSARQGRGQPQHF
TRBJ2-6,many,TRBD1,TRBV28,TGTGCCAGCAGTTTAGGCCGGACAGGGACAAACTCTGGGGCCAACGTCCTGACTTTC,CASSLGRTGTNSGANVLTF
TRBJ2-5,NA,TRBD1,TRBV28,TGTGCCAGCAGTTGGACAGGGAGGAATCAAGAGACCCAGTACTTC,CASSWTGRNQETQYF
TRBJ2-6,many,NA,TRBV5-8,TGTGCCAGCAGAATTGGAGGCTCTGGGGCCAACGTCCTGACTTTC,CASRIGGSGANVLTF
TRBJ1-3,NA,TRBD1,TRBV6-1,TGTGCCAGCAGTGAGGACCGCCGGGACAGGGGGCGAGGAAACACCATATATTTT,CASSEDRRDRGRGNTIYF
TRBJ1-3,NA,NA,TRBV7-8,TGTGCCAGCAGCTCCGGGGTTACTGGAAACACCATATATTTT,CASSSGVTGNTIYF
TRBJ1-2,NA,NA,TRBV11-2,TGTGCCAGCAGCTGGGGGGGAGGGTATGGCTACACCTTC,CASSWGGGYGYTF
TRBJ1-5,NA,TRBD1,TRBV24-1,TGTGCCACCCAAGACAGGGGGCAAGGGGGTCAGCCCCAGCATTTT,CATQDRGQGGQPQHF
TRBJ1-4,NA,NA,TRBV19,TGTGCCAGTAGTATGGGGGGGGGCCGAGAAAAACTGTTTTTT,CASSMGGGREKLFF
TRBJ1-2,NA,TRBD1,TRBV7-2,TGTGCCAGCAGCCCACCGGGACAGGGTGTGGGGGGCTACACCTTC,CASSPPGQGVGGYTF
TRBJ1-1,NA,NA,TRBV7-2,TGTGCCAGTCCAGGGGTTCTGGCCGGAAACACTGAAGCTTTCTTT,CASPGVLAGNTEAFF
TRBJ1-2,many,NA,TRBV19,TGTGCCAGTAGCGGCGGAGCTAACTATGGCTACACCTTC,CASSGGANYGYTF
TRBJ2-1,NA,TRBD2,TRBV27,TGTGCCAGCAGTTCCATATCACGACTAGCGGGACCCGACAATGAGCAGTTCTTC,CASSSISRLAGPDNEQFF
TRBJ2-5,NA,NA,TRBV11-2,TGTGCCAGCAGCCCCGGGTTGACAGGTGGATACCAAGAGACCCAGTACTTC,CASSPGLTGGYQETQYF
TRBJ1-2,NA,NA,TRBV24-1,TGTGCCACCAGTCAGGGACTCTCCTATGGCTACACCTTC,CATSQGLSYGYTF
TRBJ1-5,NA,NA,TRBV6-6,TGTGCCAGCAGTTACGCCCAGAATCAGCCCCAGCATTTT,CASSYAQNQPQHF
TRBJ1-2,NA,NA,TRBV5-1,TGCGCCAGCAGCTTAGTGGGCGTCGATGGCTACACCTTC,CASSLVGVDGYTF
TRBJ2-3,NA,NA,TRBV3-1/TRBV3-2,TGTGCCAGCAGCCAAGCCGGGGATACGCAGTATTTT,CASSQAGDTQYF
TRBJ2-5,NA,NA,TRBV6-5,TGTGCCAGCGGAGGAGGGAGAGAGACCCAGTACTTC,CASGGGRETQYF
TRBJ1-5,NA,NA,TRBV5-1,TGCGCCAGCAGCTTGGAATCCGGGGGAGTTCAGCCCCAGCATTTT,CASSLESGGVQPQHF
TRBJ2-1,NA,TRBD2,TRBV2,TGTGCCATCAGGAGCGGGATATCCAATGAGCAGTTCTTC,CAIRSGISNEQFF
TRBJ2-3,NA,NA,TRBV6-5,TGTGCCAGCACCAGGCCTAGCGGCACAGATACGCAGTATTTT,CASTRPSGTDTQYF
TRBJ2-7,NA,NA,TRBV7-2,TGTGCCAGCAGCTCATCCCGGGATGGTGAGCAGTACTTC,CASSSSRDGEQYF
TRBJ2-7,NA,TRBD2,TRBV7-9,TGTGCCAGCAGCCCTAATCTAGCGGGAGTTTGGGAGCAGTACTTC,CASSPNLAGVWEQYF
TRBJ2-1,NA,NA,TRBV19,TGTGCCAGTACTATAGGTGGACAGCCCTACAATGAGCAGTTCTTC,CASTIGGQPYNEQFF
TRBJ1-1,NA,NA,TRBV12-3/TRBV12-4,TGTGCCAGCAGACCCGGGGGGAACACTGAAGCTTTCTTT,CASRPGGNTEAFF
TRBJ2-6,NA,NA,TRBV19,TGTGCCAGTAGTACACAGGGAGACAACGTCCTGACTTTC,CASSTQGDNVLTF
TRBJ1-1,NA,NA,TRBV7-2,TGTGCCAGCAGCTTAATAGCGAGGAACACTGAAGCTTTCTTT,CASSLIARNTEAFF
TRBJ2-1,NA,NA,TRBV7-2,TGTGCCAGCAGCTTAGCAGAAATAACGAACTGGGCAAGCTCCTACAATGAGCAGTTCTTC,CASSLAEITNWASSYNEQFF
TRBJ2-1,NA,NA,TRBV5-4,TGTGCCAGCAGCTCCGAGCACAATGAGCAGTTCTTC,CASSSEHNEQFF
TRBJ2-1,NA,NA,TRBV28,TGTGCCAGCAGTTTGTCCGGGGACATTGAGTTCTTC,CASSLSGDIEFF
TRBJ2-2,NA,NA,TRBV19,TGTGCCAGTAACCCGACAGATAACACCGGGGAGCTGTTTTTT,CASNPTDNTGELFF
TRBJ1-2,NA,NA,TRBV25-1,TGTGCCAGCAGTGAATCCCCCCTAAACTATGGCTACACCTTC,CASSESPLNYGYTF
TRBJ2-1,NA,TRBD1,TRBV9,TGTGCCAGCAGCCTTACAGGGGACTACAATGAGCAGTTCTTC,CASSLTGDYNEQFF
TRBJ2-7,NA,NA,TRBV28,TGTGCCAGCAGTTCCCCCCCGGTCGGGGCCTACGAGCAGTACTTC,CASSSPPVGAYEQYF
TRBJ2-7,few,TRBD2,TRBV5-4,TGTGCCAGCAGCTTGGGGCTAGCGGGAACCTACGAGCAGTACTTC,CASSLGLAGTYEQYF
TRBJ2-4,NA,NA,TRBV11-2,TGTGCCAGCAGCTTCATGGTGCGGCAGGGTACATACTTC,CASSFMVRQGTYF
TRBJ2-1,NA,NA,TRBV9,TGTGCCAGCAGCGTAGGTTCCAGCGCTTCCTACAATGAGCAGTTCTTC,CASSVGSSASYNEQFF
TRBJ2-7,NA,NA,TRBV2,TGTGCCAGCAGTAATCAGGGATTGACTTACGAGCAGTACTTC,CASSNQGLTYEQYF
TRBJ1-1,NA,NA,TRBV4-1,TGCGCCAGCAGGGGCCCCCTTCAGAACACTGAAGCTTTCTTT,CASRGPLQNTEAFF
TRBJ2-5,NA,NA,TRBV28,TGTGCCAGCAGCAGCGACAGGTTCAGAGAGACCCAGTACTTC,CASSSDRFRETQYF